A single sample is the source of the 21 T cell receptor beta chains below, sequenced in a study of cytomegalovirus exposure and HLA in healthy donors (dated by TCRdb to about 2017). The method behind the library was the immunoSEQ multiplex PCR assay. The source is immuneACCESS, and TCRdb retained only in-frame sequences with V and J called. Part of the clones is not carried over; for the studies checked, unresolved V genes explain less than half of this, and the remainder is unexplained. The sample records some 59,000 clones, roughly nine tenths of which are singletons. More than 14% of the sample belongs to the ten largest clones. The source material was PBMCs. The receptors derive from a woman aged 18-35 years in good health and CMV-seronegative.

This clone occurred once. This chain uses TRBV30 with TRBJ2-1; D unclear. Germline CDR1 is GTSNPN and CDR2 is SVGIG (reference sequence). V gave up 1 base and J gave up 4 bases, with 5 bases separating them. There are 12 residues in the CDR3. The CDR3 sequence is CAWSGQYNEQFF. The CDR3, as DNA: TGTGCCTGGAGTGGGCAGTACAATGAGCAGTTCTTC.

This rearrangement joins TRBV6-6 to TRBJ1-1; weak D call: TRBD1 (5 bases). Germline-derived CDR1 and CDR2 are MNHNY and SVGAGI (reference sequence). The CDR3 has 11 amino acids. The germline V and J ends were trimmed by 4 bases and 7 bases, with 7 bases remaining between them. CDR3 region: CASSSQGEAFF. The CDR3 DNA sequence: TGTGCCAGCAGTTCTCAGGGTGAAGCTTTCTTT.

This clone came up once. This chain joins TRBV11-2 and TRBJ1-5; D is undetermined. CDR3 length: 13 residues. The germline gives CDR1 SGHAT, CDR2 FQNNGV. Trimming took 2 bases from V and 3 from J, leaving 5 bases between them. The CDR3 spells CASSLSPNQPQHF. CDR3 nucleotide sequence: TGTGCCAGCAGCTTAAGCCCCAATCAGCCCCAGCATTTT.

V and J are TRBV6-1 and TRBJ1-2; 8 positions match TRBD1. Germline loops: CDR1 MNHNS, CDR2 SASEGT. V trimming: 6 bases; J trimming: 5 bases; junction bases outside the gene matches: 2. The length of the CDR3 is 12 residues. The CDR3 nucleotides are TGTGCCAGCAGGACAGGGGAGTATGGCTACACCTTC. Translated: CASRTGEYGYTF.

This clone showed up just once. The V gene is TRBV5-5, the J gene TRBJ2-5; 8 bases line up with TRBD2. With V trimmed by 4 bases and J by 5 bases, 13 bases remained unmatched. The CDR3 loop spans 16 amino acids. CDR1 is SGHKS, CDR2 YYEKEE, per germline (reference sequence). The CDR3 here is CASSTTSGQAGETQYF. In DNA form, the CDR3 reads TGTGCCAGCAGCACCACTAGCGGTCAGGCTGGGGAGACCCAGTACTTC.

V is TRBV2 and J is TRBJ2-3; a weak D match, TRBD1 (6 bases). Trimming took off 10 bases at V and 2 bases at J, with 13 bases between the two ends. CDR1 and CDR2 (germline): SNHLY, FYNNEI. This CDR3 region has 13 residues. The CDR3 protein is CATRTGTTDTQYF. DNA for the CDR3: TGTGCCACCCGAACAGGGACCACAGATACGCAGTATTTT.

This clone has a handful of counts. The CDR3 reads CASSLEGPGIADTQYF. The CDR3 DNA is TGTGCCAGCAGCTTAGAAGGCCCGGGGATCGCAGATACGCAGTATTTT. The chain has TRBV11-1 and TRBJ2-3; D is possibly TRBD2 (5 bases). V gave up 1 base and J gave up 4 bases, with 15 bases separating them. Germline CDR1 reads SGHAT; CDR2 reads FQDESV (reference sequence). There are 16 residues in the CDR3.

The J gene is TRBJ2-1, the V gene TRBV7-3; no clear D. The CDR3 is made up of 13 amino acids. V was cut by 2 bases and J by 8 bases, with 10 bases left in between. CDR1 and CDR2 from the germline V gene are SGHTA and FQGTGA. For the CDR3, the DNA is TGTGCCAGCAGCTTATCATCATCGGATGAGCAGTTCTTC. Its protein is CASSLSSSDEQFF.

The rearrangement links TRBV19 to TRBJ2-1, with TRBD2 matching 11 bases. With V trimmed by 3 bases and J by 10 bases, 11 bases remained unmatched. CDR1 and CDR2 from the germline V gene are LNHDA and SQIVND (reference sequence). The CDR3 is 16 amino acids. CDR3 region: CASSIPGLADVREQFF. Written as DNA, the CDR3 is TGTGCCAGTAGTATTCCGGGACTAGCGGACGTAAGGGAGCAGTTCTTC.

In this sample, this clone turned up a few times. This sequence joins TRBV2 and TRBJ2-3; 8 bases are a match to TRBD2. Trimming took 6 bases from V and 2 from J; bases not matched to a gene: 7. The CDR3 is 15 amino acids. In germline, CDR1 is SNHLY, CDR2 FYNNEI. The CDR3 sequence: CASRGGGLSTDTQYF. The DNA of the CDR3 is TGTGCCAGCAGGGGCGGGGGGCTTTCCACAGATACGCAGTATTTT.

The chain combines TRBV20-1 with TRBJ1-2; no clear D gene. The V end was cut by 4 bases, the J end by 6 bases, with 9 bases between. Germline V gene data show CDR1 as DFQATT and CDR2 as SNEGSKA (reference sequence). The CDR3 has 11 residues. Here the CDR3 DNA reads TGCAGTGCTAATACTTATAATGGCTACACCTTC. Encoded protein: CSANTYNGYTF.

This sequence joins TRBV7-9 and TRBJ2-7; unclear D gene. Germline CDR1 SEHNR, CDR2 FQNEAQ (reference sequence). The CDR3 length is 14 residues. The V end was cut by 5 bases, the J end by 1 base, with 12 bases between. The chain's CDR3 is CASSPGLQSYEQYF. The CDR3 region has the DNA TGTGCCAGCAGCCCGGGTCTCCAGTCCTACGAGCAGTACTTC.

The chain is built from TRBV9 and TRBJ2-1, with TRBD2 matching 12 bases. Trimming cost V 2 bases and J 7 bases; bases outside gene matches: 4. The CDR3 is made up of 15 amino acids. Germline V gene data show CDR1 as SGDLS and CDR2 as YYNGEE. The DNA for the CDR3 is TGTGCCAGCAGCGTCCTAGCGGGAGGGCCGAATGAGCAGTTCTTC. Protein sequence: CASSVLAGGPNEQFF.

This clone was seen only once. This chain connects TRBV5-8 to TRBJ1-1; D gene uncertain. This CDR3 is built from 13 residues. V lost 1 base to trimming and J lost 1 base, with 5 bases between them. The germline CDR1 and CDR2 sequences are SGHTS and YDEGEE. CDR3 in DNA: TGTGCCAGCAGCTTGTCTCCGAACACTGAAGCTTTCTTT. This translates into CASSLSPNTEAFF.

This clone has just one count. The chain employs TRBV9 and TRBJ2-3; the D gene is possibly TRBD2 (5 bases). The germline V gene encodes CDR1 SGDLS and CDR2 YYNGEE. The length of the CDR3 is 17 residues. V was trimmed by 4 bases and J by 4 bases, leaving 22 bases between them. The CDR3 is CASSSTHQTGRADTQYF. The CDR3 DNA is TGTGCCAGCAGCTCAACTCATCAAACGGGAAGGGCAGATACGCAGTATTTT.

The chain is built from TRBV11-2 and TRBJ1-1, with 9 bases lining up with TRBD1. The CDR3 contains 13 residues. The germline V gene encodes CDR1 SGHAT and CDR2 FQNNGV. V gave up 2 bases and J gave up 6 bases; unmatched junction bases: 1. CDR3 in DNA: TGTGCCAGCAGCTTAACAGGGGGCCCTGAAGCTTTCTTT. This encodes CASSLTGGPEAFF.

The chain recombines TRBV6-5 with TRBJ2-3; no definite D call. CDR3 length equals 14 residues. The ends were cut back, 2 bases at V and 6 bases at J, with 12 bases in the middle. CDR1 is MNHEY and CDR2 is SVGAGI in the germline V gene. The CDR3 here is CASSYHSFADTQYF. CDR3 nucleotides: TGTGCCAGCAGTTACCATTCCTTTGCGGATACGCAGTATTTT.

Concerning this clone: The identical CDR3 is also encoded by other nucleotide sequences in the sample. J is TRBJ2-7 and V is TRBV11-2, with unresolved D. The CDR3 contains 12 residues. V lost 1 base to trimming and J lost 4 bases, with 5 bases between them. Germline loops: CDR1 SGHAT, CDR2 FQNNGV. The CDR3 protein is CASSLAGYEQYF. The CDR3 nucleotides are TGTGCCAGCAGCTTAGCGGGTTACGAGCAGTACTTC.

The chain employs TRBV5-1 and TRBJ1-1; 9 bases agree with TRBD1. In germline, CDR1 is SGHRS, CDR2 YFSETQ. V lost 0 bases to trimming and J lost 6 bases; unmatched junction nucleotides: 3. The length of the CDR3 is 14 residues. The CDR3 nucleotides are TGCGCCAGCAGCTTGGGGGGACAGGGCGCTGAAGCTTTCTTT. The encoded protein is CASSLGGQGAEAFF. The full variable domain, in which reference TRBV5-1 and TRBJ1-1 provide the parts outside the CDR3, is KAGVTQTPRYLIKTRGQQVTLSCSPISGHRSVSWYQQTPGQGLQFLFEYFSETQRNKGNFPGRFSGRQFSNSRSEMNVSTLELGDSALYLCASSLGGQGAEAFFGQGTRLTVV.

This chain connects TRBV10-3 to TRBJ1-5; TRBD1 aligns across 7 bases. Germline V gives CDR1 ENHRY, CDR2 SYGVKD. The CDR3 contains 13 residues. The V segment lost 2 bases and the J segment 10 bases; nucleotides outside the gene matches: 5. CDR3 sequence (DNA): TGTGCCATCAGTGAGGGGGACAGATTCCCCCAGCATTTT. It is translated as CAISEGDRFPQHF.

The CDR3 sequence: CSVLIRGDQPQHF. The CDR3 nucleotides are TGCAGCGTTCTAATCAGGGGTGATCAGCCCCAGCATTTT. The gene calls are TRBV29-1 and TRBJ1-5, with D possibly TRBD1 on 6 matching bases. Germline CDR1 and CDR2: SQVTM and ANQGSEA. V dropped 5 bases and J dropped 5 bases, with 13 bases sitting between them. There are 13 residues in the CDR3.